Following are 3 T cell receptor beta chains from one sample sequenced in a study of control samples from healthy donors and cancer patients. Generated by immunoSEQ multiplex PCR, the TCRdb table keeps only in-frame clones and is missing some. The sample shows some 110,000 clones, about 83% of them seen only once. The sequenced sample was blood. Source of these receptors: a woman in her fifties or sixties in good health.

The rearrangement joins TRBV20-1 to TRBJ1-1; no firm D call. The V end was cut by 3 bases, the J end by 1 base, with 9 bases between. CDR1 is DFQATT and CDR2 is SNEGSKA in the germline V gene (reference sequence). The CDR3 is 13 amino acids. The CDR3 sequence is CSASSQTNTEAFF. The CDR3, as DNA: TGCAGTGCTAGTAGTCAGACGAACACTGAAGCTTTCTTT.

V is TRBV14 and J is TRBJ2-2; the match to TRBD1 covers 9 bases. The germline gives CDR1 SGHDN, CDR2 FVKESK. V was pared by 2 bases and J by 1 base, with 2 bases of the junction left unmatched. CDR3 size: 16 residues. The CDR3 spells CASSQRTGVNTGELFF. For the CDR3, the DNA is TGTGCCAGCAGCCAAAGGACAGGGGTGAACACCGGGGAGCTGTTTTTT. The variable domain in full, with the rest retrieved from reference TRBV14 and TRBJ2-2, is EAGVTQFPSHSVIEKGQTVTLRCDPISGHDNLYWYRRVMGKEIKFLLHFVKESKQDESGMPNNRFLAERTGGTYSTLKVQPAELEDSGVYFCASSQRTGVNTGELFFGEGSRLTVL.

The chain links TRBV7-2 to TRBJ1-4, with 7 bases lining up with TRBD1. Losses at the gene ends were 1 base for V and 8 bases for J; bases not matched to a gene: 4. Germline V gene data show CDR1 as SGHTA and CDR2 as FQGNSA. The CDR3 length is 14 residues. The CDR3 DNA reads TGTGCCAGCAGCTTAGAAGGGGGCGGCGAAAAACTGTTTTTT. The encoded protein is CASSLEGGGEKLFF. The whole variable domain, filled in from reference TRBV7-2 and TRBJ1-4, reads GAGVSQSPSNKVTEKGKDVELRCDPISGHTALYWYRQSLGQGLEFLIYFQGNSAPDKSGLPSDRFSAERTGGSVSTLTIQRTQQEDSAVYLCASSLEGGGEKLFFGSGTQLSVL.